This T cell receptor beta chain emerged from a study of blood T cell repertoires in COVID-19. Study as a whole: Spain, Italy and the United States supplied samples that represented acute and convalescent COVID-19.

The table came from immunoSEQ multiplex PCR; TCRdb's copy has only in-frame clones and leaves some out. The sample holds around 120,000 clones, less than 95% seen once. The CDR3 covers 12 residues. Trimming cost V 5 bases and J 5 bases, with 9 bases left between them. The sequenced sample consisted of peripheral blood. The receptor comes from a human donor with active COVID-19. The donor label of this sample is uncertain. The chain recombines TRBV12-3 or TRBV12-4 with TRBJ1-2; D unresolved. The CDR3 sequence is CASSPTWYGYTF. The CDR3 DNA reads TGTGCCAGCAGTCCCACATGGTATGGCTACACCTTC.